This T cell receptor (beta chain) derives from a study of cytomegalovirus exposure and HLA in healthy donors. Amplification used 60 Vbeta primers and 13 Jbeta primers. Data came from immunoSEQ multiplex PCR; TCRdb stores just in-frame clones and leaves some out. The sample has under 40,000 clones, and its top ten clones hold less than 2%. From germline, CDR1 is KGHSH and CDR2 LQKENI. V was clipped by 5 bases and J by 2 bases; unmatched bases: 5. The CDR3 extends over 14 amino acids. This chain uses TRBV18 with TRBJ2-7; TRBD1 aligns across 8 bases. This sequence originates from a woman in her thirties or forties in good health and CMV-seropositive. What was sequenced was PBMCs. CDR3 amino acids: CASSTGQATYEQYF. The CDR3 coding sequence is TGTGCCAGCTCAACGGGACAGGCAACCTACGAGCAGTACTTC.